Following are 21 T cell receptor beta chains from one sample sequenced in a study of OX40 agonist ivuxolimab in advanced cancers. Here immunoSEQ multiplex PCR was the method, and the copy in TCRdb shows in-frame clones only, minus some. The sample lists around 79,000 clones, roughly 90% occurring once. This material consisted of CD4+ or CD8+ T cells sorted from blood, taken in a trial of the OX40 agonist ivuxolimab. The receptors come from an adult with an advanced solid tumor such as melanoma, head and neck, liver or kidney cancer.

The J gene is TRBJ1-4, the V gene TRBV6-5; 9 positions match TRBD1. The V gene's germline CDR1 is MNHEY and CDR2 SVGAGI. The length of the CDR3 is 15 residues. With 2 bases clipped from V and 8 bases from J, the junction kept 6 bases outside the gene matches. In DNA form, the CDR3 reads TGTGCCAGCAGTTACACAGGGGGCGCCGGGGAAAAACTGTTTTTT. It yields the protein CASSYTGGAGEKLFF.

V is TRBV4-3 and J is TRBJ2-7, with D maybe TRBD2 (6 bases). The CDR3 runs to 15 residues. V lost 2 bases to trimming and J lost 4 bases, with 15 bases between them. Germline-derived CDR1 and CDR2 are LGHNA and YSLEER. The CDR3 nucleotides are TGCGCCAGCAGCCAATCTCGCGGGGTGATTTACGAGCAGTACTTC. This sequence encodes CASSQSRGVIYEQYF.

The rearrangement uses TRBV25-1 and TRBJ1-1; D call uncertain. The CDR3 consists of 14 residues. V was cut by 6 bases and J by 7 bases, with 18 bases left in between. Germline V lookup: CDR1 MGHDK, CDR2 SYGVNS. CDR3 DNA: TGTGCCAGCAGCGGACGGGAGACGACGAGTGAAGCTTTCTTT. Translation: CASSGRETTSEAFF. Full variable domain (remainder filled in from reference TRBV25-1 and TRBJ1-1): EADIYQTPRYLVIGTGKKITLECSQTMGHDKMYWYQQDPGMELHLIHYSYGVNSTEKGDLSSESTVSRIRTEHFPLTLESARPSHTSQYLCASSGRETTSEAFFGQGTRLTVV.

The table lists this clone with a few counts. V usage is TRBV2 and J usage is TRBJ1-5, with 8 positions matching TRBD1. Germline values: CDR1 SNHLY, CDR2 FYNNEI. Unmatched junction bases numbered 5, after V lost 6 bases and J lost 4 bases. The CDR3 sequence is 14 residues long. Here the CDR3 reads CASRDGQGNQPQHF. The CDR3 region has the DNA TGTGCCAGCAGAGATGGACAGGGAAATCAGCCCCAGCATTTT.

This clone has more than one count but fewer than ten. This chain uses TRBV7-9 with TRBJ1-2, with no clear D. The CDR3 is 15 residues long. The ends were cut back, 5 bases at V and 2 bases at J, with 15 bases in the middle. Germline CDR1 and CDR2: SEHNR and FQNEAQ (reference sequence). In nucleotides, the CDR3 is TGTGCCAGCAGCCCCCCATATGACACGAACTATGGCTACACCTTC. Its translation: CASSPPYDTNYGYTF.

The V gene is TRBV7-9, the J gene TRBJ2-7, with D maybe TRBD1 (5 bases). Between the trimmed V and J ends, which lost 5 bases and 6 bases, there was a span of 14 bases. CDR1 is SEHNR, CDR2 FQNEAQ, per germline (reference sequence). The CDR3 spans 13 residues. In DNA form, the CDR3 reads TGTGCCAGCAGCGGCCCCCAGGGATCCGAGCAGTACTTC. It codes for CASSGPQGSEQYF. Complete variable domain (other parts from reference TRBV7-9 and TRBJ2-7): DTGVSQNPRHKITKRGQNVTFRCDPISEHNRLYWYRQTLGQGPEFLTYFQNEAQLEKSRLLSDRFSAERPKGSFSTLEIQRTEQGDSAMYLCASSGPQGSEQYFGPGTRLTVT.

The CDR3 sequence is CASRMGQGGETQYF. As DNA, the CDR3 is TGTGCCAGTAGGATGGGACAGGGGGGAGAGACCCAGTACTTC. J is TRBJ2-5 and V is TRBV19; 11 positions match TRBD1. The CDR3 extends over 14 amino acids. Germline V gene data show CDR1 as LNHDA and CDR2 as SQIVND (reference sequence). V dropped 6 bases and J dropped 4; count of bases not matched to a gene: 4.

The chain is built from TRBV7-6 and TRBJ2-7; perhaps TRBD1 as D (6 bases). Trimming removed 6 bases from V and 4 bases from J, with 13 bases in between. The CDR3 runs 13 residues. Germline V gene lookup returns CDR1 SGHVS and CDR2 FNYEAQ. CDR3 residues: CASSTGIRYEQYF. In DNA form, the CDR3 reads TGTGCCAGCAGTACAGGGATCCGGTACGAGCAGTACTTC.

The V gene is TRBV9, the J gene TRBJ2-3; 9 bases line up with TRBD2. The V segment lost 2 bases and the J segment 2 bases; nucleotides outside the gene matches: 6. The germline V gene has CDR1 SGDLS and CDR2 YYNGEE. The CDR3 consists of 16 residues. In DNA form, the CDR3 reads TGTGCCAGCAGCGTTGCCAGCGGGGGGTTCACAGATACGCAGTATTTT. Its translation: CASSVASGGFTDTQYF.

The table lists this clone with a count of one. This rearrangement joins TRBV20-1 to TRBJ2-7; TRBD1 matches 8 bases. The V gene end was trimmed by 4 bases and the J gene end by 6 bases; junction bases not matched to a gene: 2. CDR3 length equals 11 residues. From germline, CDR1 is DFQATT and CDR2 SNEGSKA (reference sequence). For the CDR3, the DNA is TGCAGTGCTACACAGGGGGGCGAGCAGTACTTC. Translating gives CSATQGGEQYF.

This rearrangement joins TRBV2 to TRBJ1-1, with 8 bases that match TRBD1. CDR1 and CDR2 from the germline V gene are SNHLY and FYNNEI. The CDR3 loop spans 16 amino acids. Trimming took 2 bases from V and 5 from J; bases not matched to a gene: 10. The CDR3 coding sequence is TGTGCCAGCAGTGAATTACAGGGGGTAGCGAGGACTGAAGCTTTCTTT. The encoded protein is CASSELQGVARTEAFF.

The genes are TRBV19 and TRBJ2-7, with D possibly matching TRBD1 (6 bases). Looked up from germline, CDR1 is LNHDA and CDR2 is SQIVND (reference sequence). This CDR3 has 15 amino acids. The V end lost 3 bases, the J end lost 2 bases, and 14 bases lay between the germline ends. Here the CDR3 DNA reads TGTGCCAGTAGTATTTACAGGGCCCCTGCCTACGAGCAGTACTTC. As protein: CASSIYRAPAYEQYF. Combining the CDR3 with reference TRBV19 and TRBJ2-7 gives the whole variable domain DGGITQSPKYLFRKEGQNVTLSCEQNLNHDAMYWYRQDPGQGLRLIYYSQIVNDFQKGDIAEGYSVSREKKESFPLTVTSAQKNPTAFYLCASSIYRAPAYEQYFGPGTRLTVT.

About this clone: The same CDR3 is also encoded by other DNA sequences in this sample. This rearrangement joins TRBV9 to TRBJ1-4; the D gene is possibly TRBD1 (5 bases). The V gene's germline CDR1 is SGDLS and CDR2 YYNGEE. The CDR3 totals 14 residues. The germline V and J ends were trimmed by 0 bases and 6 bases, with 9 bases remaining between them. The CDR3 bases are TGTGCCAGCAGCGTAGGGGGCTCGGATGAAAAACTGTTTTTT. The encoded protein is CASSVGGSDEKLFF.

This clone has a single count. This sequence joins TRBV7-6 and TRBJ1-2; possibly TRBD1 for D (6 bases). Looked up from germline, CDR1 is SGHVS and CDR2 is FNYEAQ. This CDR3 has 13 amino acids. Trimming took 2 bases from V and 6 from J, leaving 10 bases between them. CDR3 sequence: CASSLNGGDGYTF. CDR3 sequence (DNA): TGTGCCAGCAGCTTAAATGGGGGCGATGGCTACACCTTC.

The rearrangement uses TRBV30 and TRBJ2-7, with 7 bases fitting TRBD1. The CDR3 loop spans 10 amino acids. V trimming: 7 bases; J trimming: 6 bases; junction bases outside the gene matches: 3. CDR1 is GTSNPN, CDR2 SVGIG, per germline (reference sequence). The CDR3 coding sequence is TGTGCCTACAGGGGATGCGAGCAGTACTTC. Residues: CAYRGCEQYF.

The chain recombines TRBV10-2 with TRBJ2-3; no clear D gene. The V and J ends lost 7 bases and 10 bases respectively, with 9 bases between them. Germline CDR1 and CDR2: WSHSY and SAAADI. This CDR3 has 10 amino acids. CDR3 sequence (DNA): TGCGCCAGCATGAACGTAGCGCAGTATTTT. Protein product: CASMNVAQYF.

The chain uses TRBV5-1 and TRBJ2-3; 7 bases are shared with TRBD2. CDR1 and CDR2 from the germline V gene are SGHRS and YFSETQ. The CDR3 covers 15 residues. V lost 5 bases, J lost 8 bases, and 14 bases stayed unmatched. The CDR3 protein is CASRVAGPLQGTQYF. CDR3 DNA sequence: TGCGCCAGCAGGGTAGCGGGCCCCTTGCAGGGTACGCAGTATTTT.

The chain couples TRBV2 to TRBJ2-7, with D perhaps TRBD1 (6 bases). From germline, CDR1 is SNHLY and CDR2 FYNNEI. Trimming cost V 3 bases and J 0 bases, with 12 bases left between them. This CDR3 has 15 amino acids. The CDR3 is CASSERDTLSYEQYF. As DNA, the CDR3 is TGTGCCAGCAGTGAGAGGGACACCCTCTCCTACGAGCAGTACTTC. Together with reference TRBV2 and TRBJ2-7, the CDR3 gives the full variable domain: EPEVTQTPSHQVTQMGQEVILRCVPISNHLYFYWYRQILGQKVEFLVSFYNNEISEKSEIFDDQFSVERPDGSNFTLKIRSTKLEDSAMYFCASSERDTLSYEQYFGPGTRLTVT.

This rearrangement joins TRBV27 to TRBJ2-1, with TRBD2 as a possible D gene (6 bases). V shed 6 bases and J shed 3 bases, with 9 bases lying between them. The germline gives CDR1 MNHEY, CDR2 SMNVEV (reference sequence). CDR3 length: 13 amino acids. In DNA form, the CDR3 reads TGTGCCAGCAGCCCGACTAGCTACAATGAGCAGTTCTTC. The encoded protein is CASSPTSYNEQFF.

V gene TRBV7-9 combines with J gene TRBJ1-4, with a possible D match to TRBD1 (5 bases). Germline CDR1 SEHNR, CDR2 FQNEAQ (reference sequence). CDR3 length equals 13 residues. V gave up 8 bases and J gave up 0 bases, with 7 bases separating them. The CDR3 DNA is TGTGCCAGCGGGGACTCAACTAATGAAAAACTGTTTTTT. Translation gives CASGDSTNEKLFF.

The gene calls are TRBV10-3 and TRBJ2-3; TRBD2 aligns across 7 bases. CDR3 size: 14 residues. J was trimmed by 3 bases and V by 3 bases; bases with no gene match: 3. Germline V gene sequence: CDR1 ENHRY, CDR2 SYGVKD. Here the CDR3 DNA reads TGTGCCATCAGTGACCCGGGGGGAACAGATACGCAGTATTTT. Translation gives CAISDPGGTDTQYF.